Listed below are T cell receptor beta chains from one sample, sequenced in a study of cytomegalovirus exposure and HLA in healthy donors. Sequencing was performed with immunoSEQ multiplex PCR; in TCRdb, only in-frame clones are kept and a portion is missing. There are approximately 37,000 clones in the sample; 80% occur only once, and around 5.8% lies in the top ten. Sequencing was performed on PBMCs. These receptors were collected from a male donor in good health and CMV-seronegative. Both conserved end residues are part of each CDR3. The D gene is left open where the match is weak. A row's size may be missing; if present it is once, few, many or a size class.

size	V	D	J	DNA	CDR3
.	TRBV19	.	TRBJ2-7	TGTGCCAGTAGGGCAGCGGTGAGCTCCTACGAGCAGTACTTC	CASRAAVSSYEQYF
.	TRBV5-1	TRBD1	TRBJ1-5	TGCGCCAGCAGCTTGGATACAGGGGGCAATCAGCCCCAGCATTTT	CASSLDTGGNQPQHF
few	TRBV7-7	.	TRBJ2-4	TGTGCTAGCAGCTGCGACAGGGAGGCGGACATTCAGTACTTC	CASSCDREADIQYF
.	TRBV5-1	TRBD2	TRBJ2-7	TGCGCCAGCAGCTTGTCGCGGGGGGGCCAGTCCTACGAGCAGTACTTC	CASSLSRGGQSYEQYF
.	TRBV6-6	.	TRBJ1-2	TGTGCCAGCAGTTACTCCGGGGAGAGCGGGAATGGCTACACCTTC	CASSYSGESGNGYTF
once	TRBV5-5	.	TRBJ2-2	TGTGCCAGCAGTACAGGGTCCCAGGACGGGGAGCTGTTTTTT	CASSTGSQDGELFF
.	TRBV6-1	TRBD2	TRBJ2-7	TGTGCCAGCAGTAGCCAGCGGGGGGGCTACGAGCAGTACTTC	CASSSQRGGYEQYF
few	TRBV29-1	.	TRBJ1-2	TGCAGCGTGCAGGGGCTTCGGTATGGCTACACCTTC	CSVQGLRYGYTF
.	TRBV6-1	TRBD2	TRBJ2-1	TGTGCCAGCAGCTGGCCCCGGGCGGGGGGCCGAGAGCAGTTCTTC	CASSWPRAGGREQFF
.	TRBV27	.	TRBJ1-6	TGTGCCAGCAGTTTAGTAGGGGGTAATAATTCACCCCTCCACTTT	CASSLVGGNNSPLHF
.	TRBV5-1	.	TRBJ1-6	TGCGCCAGCAGCTTGGCCGCACAGGAAAATTCACCCCTCCACTTT	CASSLAAQENSPLHF
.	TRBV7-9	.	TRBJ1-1	TGTGCCAGCAGCTTCGATAGGAGGGCCTTGAACACTGAAGCTTTCTTT	CASSFDRRALNTEAFF
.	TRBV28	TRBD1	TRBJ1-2	TGTGCCAGCAGTCTAACCTCCGGGACAGGGGGTAGTTACTATGGCTACACCTTC	CASSLTSGTGGSYYGYTF
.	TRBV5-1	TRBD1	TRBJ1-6	TGCGCCAGCAGCGTCGGACAGGGTTATAATTCACCCCTCCACTTT	CASSVGQGYNSPLHF
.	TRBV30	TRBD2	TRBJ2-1	TGTGCCTGGACCGGGACTAGCGGGAGTAGGGAGCAGTTCTTC	CAWTGTSGSREQFF
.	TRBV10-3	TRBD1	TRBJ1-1	TGTGCCATCAGATCCGGGACAGGGAACACTGAAGCTTTCTTT	CAIRSGTGNTEAFF
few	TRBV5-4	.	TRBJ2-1	TGTGCCAGCAGCCCGCCGGGGAGGCAGACCTACAATGAGCAGTTCTTC	CASSPPGRQTYNEQFF
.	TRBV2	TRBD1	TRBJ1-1	TGTGCCAGCAGCTTGACAGGGGCGAACACTGAAGCTTTCTTT	CASSLTGANTEAFF
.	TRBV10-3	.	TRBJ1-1	TGTGCCATCAGCCGGGAGCTCGGCACTGAAGCTTTCTTT	CAISRELGTEAFF
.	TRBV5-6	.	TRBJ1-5	TGTGCCAGCAGCTTAGAGGGGGGGGGTGTCCGTCAGCCCCAGCATTTT	CASSLEGGGVRQPQHF
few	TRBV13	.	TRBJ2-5	TGTGCCAGCAGCGTCTACGGGGAAGAGACCCAGTACTTC	CASSVYGEETQYF
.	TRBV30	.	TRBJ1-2	TGTGCCTGGAGTACTCACCTACAGGGATCTAACTATGGCTACACCTTC	CAWSTHLQGSNYGYTF
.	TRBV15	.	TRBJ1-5	TGTGCCACCAGCAGACAGGGGAGAGGTCAGCCCCAGCATTTT	CATSRQGRGQPQHF
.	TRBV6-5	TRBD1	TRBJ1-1	TGTGCCAGCAGGACAGGGGAGGATATCACTGAAGCTTTCTTT	CASRTGEDITEAFF
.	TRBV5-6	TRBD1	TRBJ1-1	TGTGCCAGCAGCTTGACAGGGGGAAATACTGAAGCTTTCTTT	CASSLTGGNTEAFF
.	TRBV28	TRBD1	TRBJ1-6	TGTGCCAGCAGTTCAGCGGACAGGTCACCCCTCCACTTT	CASSSADRSPLHF
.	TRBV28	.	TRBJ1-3	TGTGCCAGCAGTTTACGGGGCTCTGGAAACACCATATATTTT	CASSLRGSGNTIYF
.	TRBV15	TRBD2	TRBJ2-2	TGTGCCACCAGCAGAGATCGGGGAGGGAGGGCCCCCGGGGAGCTGTTTTTT	CATSRDRGGRAPGELFF
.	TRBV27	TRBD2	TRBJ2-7	TGTGCCAGCAGAACCATAGCGGGAGGCCGCTCCTACGAGCAGTACTTC	CASRTIAGGRSYEQYF
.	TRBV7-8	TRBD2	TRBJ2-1	TGTGCCAGCAGCCCATCTAGCGGGAGTCTAGGGAATGAGCAGTTCTTC	CASSPSSGSLGNEQFF
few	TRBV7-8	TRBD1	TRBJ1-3	TGTGCCAGCAGCCGGGACAGGGGCTCTGGAAACACCATATATTTT	CASSRDRGSGNTIYF
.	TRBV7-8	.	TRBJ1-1	TGTGCCAGCAGCTTCCTCGGGGAGGGGAACACTGAAGCTTTCTTT	CASSFLGEGNTEAFF
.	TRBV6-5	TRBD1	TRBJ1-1	TGTGCCAGCAGTTACCTAACAGGGGGTGGGGGAGCTTTCTTT	CASSYLTGGGGAFF
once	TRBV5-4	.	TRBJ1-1	TGTGCCAGCAGCTCCTCCAGACGGGGGGACACTGAAGCTTTCTTT	CASSSSRRGDTEAFF
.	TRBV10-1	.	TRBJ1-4	TGCGCCAGCAGTGCAGGGGACGAAAAACTGTTTTTT	CASSAGDEKLFF
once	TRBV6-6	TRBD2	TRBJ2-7	TGTGCCAGCAGTTACTCAGCTAGCGGGAGTGAGCAGTACTTC	CASSYSASGSEQYF
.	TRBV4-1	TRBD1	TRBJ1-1	TGCGCCAGCAGCCAGCATACAGGACAGGGAGACACTGAAGCTTTCTTT	CASSQHTGQGDTEAFF
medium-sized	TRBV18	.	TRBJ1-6	TGTGCCAGCTCACCTGAAGGGGCGGATAATTCACCCCTCCACTTT	CASSPEGADNSPLHF
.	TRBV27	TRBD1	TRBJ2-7	TGTGCCAGCAGTTTCTCGACAGGGCCCTACGAGCAGTACTTC	CASSFSTGPYEQYF
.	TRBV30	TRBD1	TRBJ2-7	TGTGCCTGGAGTACACAGGGGAACGAGCAGTACTTC	CAWSTQGNEQYF
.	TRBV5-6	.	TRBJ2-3	TGTGCCAGCAGCCCACAATCAACAGATACGCAGTATTTT	CASSPQSTDTQYF
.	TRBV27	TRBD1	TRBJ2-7	TGTGCCAGCAGTCCGGGACAGGGCTACGAGCAGTACTTC	CASSPGQGYEQYF
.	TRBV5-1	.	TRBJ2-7	TGCGCCAGCAGCTTGGACAGGGACGAGCAGTACTTC	CASSLDRDEQYF
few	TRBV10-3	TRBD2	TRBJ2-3	TGTGCCATCAGTAGCGGGGACGTCCCAGATACGCAGTATTTT	CAISSGDVPDTQYF
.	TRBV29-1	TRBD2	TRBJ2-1	TGCAGCGCCGGACTAGCGGGGAACTACAATGAGCAGTTCTTC	CSAGLAGNYNEQFF
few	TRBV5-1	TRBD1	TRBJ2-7	TGCGCCAGCAGCGCCTGGACAGGGTCCTACGAGCAGTACTTC	CASSAWTGSYEQYF
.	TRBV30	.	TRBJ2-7	TGTGCCTGGAGACGACAGAGCGAAGAGCAGTACTTC	CAWRRQSEEQYF
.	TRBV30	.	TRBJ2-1	TGTGCCTGGAGTGTAGGGGATCAGAGCTCCTACAATGAGCAGTTCTTC	CAWSVGDQSSYNEQFF
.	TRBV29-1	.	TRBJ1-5	TGCAGCGTGAGTACAGGGATACATCAGCCCCAGCATTTT	CSVSTGIHQPQHF
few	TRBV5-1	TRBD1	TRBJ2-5	TGCGCCAGCAGCTTAACTCATCCGGGACAGGGGATAAGGACCCAGTACTTC	CASSLTHPGQGIRTQYF
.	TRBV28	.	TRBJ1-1	TGTGCCAGCAACAAAGAGGGGGTCCCTGAAGCTTTCTTT	CASNKEGVPEAFF